The present T cell receptor beta chain was sequenced within a study of blood T cell repertoires in COVID-19. Study context: From the United States, Italy and Spain came samples of acute and convalescent COVID-19.

As handled by the study authors: The authors estimated nucleated cell counts from reference gene primer amplification. Data came from immunoSEQ multiplex PCR; TCRdb stores just in-frame clones and leaves some out. V, J and clone size are those of that table, while D and trimming were read from the DNA. The sample carries hundreds of thousands of clones, roughly 87% recorded once. V shed 0 bases and J 1 base; nucleotides not matched to a gene: 2. The CDR3 length is 15 residues. The V gene's germline CDR1 is KGHSH and CDR2 LQKENI. This TCR was sampled from a woman aged 25 to 39 with acute COVID-19. This sequence joins TRBV18 and TRBJ1-2; TRBD1 matches at 7 bases. The sequencing sample was made of PBMCs or T cells enriched from blood (not recorded which). DNA of the CDR3: TGTGCCAGCTCACCACCGGGACAGAGTAACTATGGCTACACCTTC. Its protein is CASSPPGQSNYGYTF. The full variable domain, in which reference TRBV18 and TRBJ1-2 provide the parts outside the CDR3, is NAGVMQNPRHLVRRRGQEARLRCSPMKGHSHVYWYRQLPEEGLKFMVYLQKENIIDESGMPKERFSAEFPKEGPSILRIQQVVRGDSAAYFCASSPPGQSNYGYTFGSGTRLTVV.